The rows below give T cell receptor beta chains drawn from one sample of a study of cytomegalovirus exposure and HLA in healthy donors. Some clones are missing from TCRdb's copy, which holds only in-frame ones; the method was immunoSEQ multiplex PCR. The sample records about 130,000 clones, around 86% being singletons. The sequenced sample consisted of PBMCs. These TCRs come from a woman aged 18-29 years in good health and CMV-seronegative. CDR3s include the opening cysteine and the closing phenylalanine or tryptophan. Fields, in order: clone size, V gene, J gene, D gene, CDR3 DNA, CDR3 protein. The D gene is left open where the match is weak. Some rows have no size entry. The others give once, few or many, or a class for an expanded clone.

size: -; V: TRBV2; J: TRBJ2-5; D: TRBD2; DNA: TGTGCCAGCAGTGAAGAAGGGAGCGGGATGGGAGAGACCCAGTACTTC; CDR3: CASSEEGSGMGETQYF
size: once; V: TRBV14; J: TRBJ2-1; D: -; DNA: TGTGCCAGCAGCCGGGGTATCGGGACAACCTCTCGAGAGCAGTTCTTC; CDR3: CASSRGIGTTSREQFF
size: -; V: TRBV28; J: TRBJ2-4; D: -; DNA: TGTGCCAGCAGTTTAGGCGCTTGGGGCAGACTCGTAAATAACCTAGCCAAAAACATTCAGTACTTC; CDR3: CASSLGAWGRLVNNLAKNIQYF
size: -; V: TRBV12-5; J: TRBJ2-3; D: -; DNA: TGTGCTAGTGGCTCTCGACTCACCTTCACAGATACGCAGTATTTT; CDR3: CASGSRLTFTDTQYF
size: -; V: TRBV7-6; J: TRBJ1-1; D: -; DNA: TGTGCCAGCAGCTCTTTACCGGGACAAGGGTCGAACACTGAAGCTTTCTTT; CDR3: CASSSLPGQGSNTEAFF
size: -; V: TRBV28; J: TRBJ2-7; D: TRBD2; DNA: TGTGCCAGCAGTTTACCCGGGGGGGGCTTATACGAGCAGTACTTC; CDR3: CASSLPGGGLYEQYF
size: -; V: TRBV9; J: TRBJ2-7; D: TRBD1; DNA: TGTGCCAGCAGCACCGGACAGGCAATCTCCTACGAGCAGTACTTC; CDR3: CASSTGQAISYEQYF
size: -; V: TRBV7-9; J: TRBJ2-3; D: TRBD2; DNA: TGTGCCAGCAGCTACTGGACTAGCTATACGGGAGATACGCAGTATTTT; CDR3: CASSYWTSYTGDTQYF
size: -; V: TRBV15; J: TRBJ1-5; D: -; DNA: TGTGCCACCAGCAGGGGGGAGGGCAATCAGCCCCAGCATTTT; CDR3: CATSRGEGNQPQHF
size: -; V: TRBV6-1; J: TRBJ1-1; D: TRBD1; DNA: TGTGCCAGCAGTGCCGGGCCGCGGACAGGGAACACTGAAGCTTTCTTT; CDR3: CASSAGPRTGNTEAFF
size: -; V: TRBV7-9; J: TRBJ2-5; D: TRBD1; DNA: TGTGCCAGCAGCTTAAAGGACAGGCAGGGCCAGTACTTC; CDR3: CASSLKDRQGQYF
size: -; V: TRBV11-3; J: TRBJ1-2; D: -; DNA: TGTGCCAGCAGCTTACAAGCGGGGAGCGGCTACACCTTC; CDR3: CASSLQAGSGYTF
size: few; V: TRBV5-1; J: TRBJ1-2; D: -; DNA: TGCGCCAGCAGCTCTTCAGAGGACTATGGCTACACCTTC; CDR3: CASSSSEDYGYTF
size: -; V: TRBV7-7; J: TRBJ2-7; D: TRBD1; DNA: TGTGCTAGCAGCTTAGACAGGGGGAGCGAGCAGTACTTC; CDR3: CASSLDRGSEQYF
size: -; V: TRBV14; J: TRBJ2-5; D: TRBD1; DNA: TGTGCCAGCAGCCAGCGGACAGGTCGGTCGGAGACCCAGTACTTC; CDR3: CASSQRTGRSETQYF
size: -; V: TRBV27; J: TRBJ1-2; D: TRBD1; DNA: TGTGCCAGCAGTCCCCGTCAGGGGGGCTATGGCTACACCTTC; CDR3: CASSPRQGGYGYTF
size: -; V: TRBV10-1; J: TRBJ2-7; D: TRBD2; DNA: TGCGCCAGCAGTTCGGGACTAGCGGGAGGGCCGGGGGAGCAGTACTTC; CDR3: CASSSGLAGGPGEQYF
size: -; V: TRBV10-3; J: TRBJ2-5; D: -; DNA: TGTGCCATCAGTGAGTCCGGGGTCAGGGAGACCCAGTACTTC; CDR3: CAISESGVRETQYF
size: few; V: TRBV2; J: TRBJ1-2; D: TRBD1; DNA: TGTGCCAGCAGTGAAAGGGGCCAGGGGGCCGGCTACACCTTC; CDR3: CASSERGQGAGYTF
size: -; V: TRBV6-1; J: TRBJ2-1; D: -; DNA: TGTGCCAGCAGTGAAGAGCGCTACAATGAGCAGTTCTTC; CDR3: CASSEERYNEQFF
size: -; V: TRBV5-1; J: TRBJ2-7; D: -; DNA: TGCGCCAGCAGCTTGGCCTTCCGGGACGAGCAGTACTTC; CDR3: CASSLAFRDEQYF
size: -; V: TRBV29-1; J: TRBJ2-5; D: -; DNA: TGCAGCGTTGAGGGCAGCCAAGAGACCCAGTACTTC; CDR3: CSVEGSQETQYF
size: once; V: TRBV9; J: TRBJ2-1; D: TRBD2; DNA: TGTGCCAGCAGCGTAGAGTCCTCACTAGCGGGACTTGACAATGAGCAGTTCTTC; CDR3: CASSVESSLAGLDNEQFF
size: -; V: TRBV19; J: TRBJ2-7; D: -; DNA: TGTGCCAGTAGTATAGGTCACTTAAGCTCCTACGAGCAGTACTTC; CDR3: CASSIGHLSSYEQYF
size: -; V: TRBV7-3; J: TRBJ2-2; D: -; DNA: TGTGCCAGCAGCCCCTCGGTTACTACGAACACCGGGGAGCTGTTTTTT; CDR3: CASSPSVTTNTGELFF
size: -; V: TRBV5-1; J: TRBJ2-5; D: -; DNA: TGCGCCAGCAGCTTGGTTGGCGGGGTAGAGACCCAGTACTTC; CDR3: CASSLVGGVETQYF
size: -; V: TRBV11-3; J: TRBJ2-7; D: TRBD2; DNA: TGTGCCAGCAGCTTAGGTCGCGGACTAGGATCCGAGCAGTACTTC; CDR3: CASSLGRGLGSEQYF
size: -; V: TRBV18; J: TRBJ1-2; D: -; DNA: TGTGCCAGCTCCCGGACTCGGGCGCTATATGGCTACACCTTC; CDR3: CASSRTRALYGYTF
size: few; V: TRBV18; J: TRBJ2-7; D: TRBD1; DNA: TGTGCCAGCTCACAGGGGGCGTACGCCTACGAGCAGTACTTC; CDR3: CASSQGAYAYEQYF
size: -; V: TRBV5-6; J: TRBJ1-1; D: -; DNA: TGTGCCAGCAGCCCCCCCCAGGGTATCACTGAAGCTTTCTTT; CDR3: CASSPPQGITEAFF
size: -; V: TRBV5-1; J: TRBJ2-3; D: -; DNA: TGCGCCAGCAGCTTGTGGTCCGGGACAAGCACAGATACGCAGTATTTT; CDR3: CASSLWSGTSTDTQYF
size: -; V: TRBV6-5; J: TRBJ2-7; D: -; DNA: TGTGCCAGCAGCCCAGACGCTAGCGAGCAGTACTTC; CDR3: CASSPDASEQYF
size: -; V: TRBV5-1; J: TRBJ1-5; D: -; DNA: TGCGCCAGCAGCCTAACTACGGAGGCCCTCCAGCATTTT; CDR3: CASSLTTEALQHF
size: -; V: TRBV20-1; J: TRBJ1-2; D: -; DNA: TGCAGTGCTCCGCTCCGGGAGGGCTACACCTTC; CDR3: CSAPLREGYTF
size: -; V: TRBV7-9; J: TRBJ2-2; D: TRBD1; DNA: TGTGCCAGCAGATTCAGCGGGACAGGGTCCTTCGGGGAGCTGTTTTTT; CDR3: CASRFSGTGSFGELFF